The clone carrying this TCR beta chain has more than one count but fewer than ten. Antigen: not known. The record originates from a study of T cells after yellow fever vaccination. Germline V gene data show CDR1 as DFQATT and CDR2 as SNEGSKA (reference sequence). The CDR3 spans 16 residues. V lost 0 bases and J 3 bases, leaving 17 bases between the germline ends. General study results and limits: Most primary-vaccination clones reappeared after the booster (approximately 96% CD4, 75% to 90% CD8).

Researchers made TCR cDNA using 5'RACE template switching, and this step added a universal primer site and UMIs. TCRdb analysed the 5' RACE reads with MiXCR anew, one entry per CDR3 protein. The data show under 250,000 distinct CDR3 sequences, with roughly 3% seen just once and less than 3.5% held by the top ten. The source was CD4+ T cells sorted from PBMCs, collected 10 days after the yellow fever booster vaccination. The clonotype originates from a man aged 18-30 years who received the YFV17D yellow fever vaccine. The chain couples TRBV20-1 to TRBJ2-5; perhaps D is TRBD1 or TRBD2 (5 bases each). The CDR3 reads CSARDRDPAKEETQYF. The DNA for the CDR3 is TGCAGTGCTAGAGATAGGGACCCGGCTAAGGAAGAGACCCAGTACTTC.